The 23 T cell receptor beta chains reported below all come from one sample, sequenced in a study of immune evolution from preneoplasia to lung adenocarcinoma. The method was immunoSEQ multiplex PCR; TCRdb's version includes in-frame clones alone and lacks a portion of them. The sample shows around 16,000 clones, approximately 86% of them seen only once. The sequencing sample was made of FFPE invasive lung adenocarcinoma tissue. The receptor set was obtained from a person between 65 and 79 years old with invasive lung adenocarcinoma.

This chain connects TRBV25-1 to TRBJ1-1; weak D call: TRBD1 (6 bases). The germline V gene encodes CDR1 MGHDK and CDR2 SYGVNS. This CDR3 is 13 amino acids long. Trimming removed 5 bases at V and 1 base at J, with 8 bases between. This CDR3 reads CASSQQGNTEAFF. CDR3 DNA sequence: TGTGCCAGCAGTCAACAGGGGAACACTGAAGCTTTCTTT.

This chain joins TRBV4-2 and TRBJ1-2; no definite D call. Germline CDR1 and CDR2: LGHNA and YNFKEQ. Between the trimmed V and J ends, which lost 0 bases and 4 bases, there was a span of 15 bases. This CDR3 has 16 amino acids. CDR3: CASSQDRNTMPYGYTF. CDR3 coding DNA: TGTGCCAGCAGCCAAGATCGCAACACCATGCCCTATGGCTACACCTTC.

This rearrangement joins TRBV4-1 to TRBJ2-1; 8 bases align to TRBD1. The CDR3 totals 17 residues. CDR1 and CDR2 (germline): MGHRA, YSYEKL. V dropped 0 bases and J dropped 6; count of bases not matched to a gene: 10. CDR3 residues: CASSQEYDRGWGNEQFF. The CDR3 nucleotides are TGCGCCAGCAGCCAAGAATACGACAGGGGATGGGGCAATGAGCAGTTCTTC.

Comment on this clone: Sequence at one end of the junction differs from germline and may be a read error. The V call is TRBV7-7, the J call TRBJ2-1, with D possibly being TRBD1 (6 bases). Germline CDR1 and CDR2: SSHAT and FNYEAQ (reference sequence). This CDR3 spans 13 amino acids. The CDR3 here is CASSPGESNEQFF. Written as DNA, the CDR3 is TGTGCTAGCAGCCCAGGGGAGTCCAATGAGCAGTTCTTC.

J is TRBJ2-3 and V is TRBV5-4, with 12 bases lining up with TRBD2. In germline, CDR1 is SGHNT, CDR2 YYREEE (reference sequence). The CDR3 has 15 amino acids. Germline trimming cut 3 bases from V and 7 bases from J; bases unmatched to any gene: 6. DNA for the CDR3: TGTGCCAGCAGCTCTAGCGGGGGGGCAATGAATACGCAGTATTTT. Residues: CASSSSGGAMNTQYF.

The gene calls are TRBV18 and TRBJ1-1; D perhaps matches TRBD1 (6 bases). The CDR3 totals 16 residues. CDR1 is KGHSH and CDR2 is LQKENI in the germline V gene. V lost 1 base and J 0 bases, leaving 12 bases between the germline ends. The CDR3 coding sequence is TGTGCCAGCTCACCACGAATGACAGGCATGAACACTGAAGCTTTCTTT. Translation gives CASSPRMTGMNTEAFF.

The table lists this clone with a count of one. The chain links TRBV9 to TRBJ1-1; D is uncertain. The V end lost 0 bases, the J end lost 5 bases, and 8 bases lay between the germline ends. Germline loops: CDR1 SGDLS, CDR2 YYNGEE. This CDR3 has 13 residues. In DNA, the CDR3 is TGTGCCAGCAGCGTAGATGGAGGGACTGAAGCTTTCTTT. Translating gives CASSVDGGTEAFF.

The CDR3 loop is CASSSPQTKETQYF. Here the CDR3 DNA reads TGTGCCAGCAGTTCCCCACAGACTAAAGAGACCCAGTACTTC. The chain uses TRBV28 and TRBJ2-5; weak D call: TRBD2 (5 bases). V lost 4 bases and J lost 3, with 12 bases in between. This CDR3 comprises 14 residues. Germline loops: CDR1 MDHEN, CDR2 SYDVKM.

The J gene is TRBJ1-5, the V gene TRBV19; the D is unclear. Germline CDR1 reads LNHDA; CDR2 reads SQIVND (reference sequence). The CDR3 covers 13 residues. V was pared by 1 base and J by 7 bases, with 8 bases between. CDR3 in DNA: TGTGCCAGTAGTATAGTCGGTATCCAGCCCCAGCATTTT. As protein: CASSIVGIQPQHF.

This sequence joins TRBV5-1 and TRBJ1-4, with TRBD1 matching over 9 bases. CDR3 length equals 17 residues. The J segment lost 2 bases and the V segment lost 1 base, leaving 6 bases of the junction unmatched. Germline V lookup: CDR1 SGHRS, CDR2 YFSETQ. The CDR3 reads CASSLWGTGPTNEKLFF. CDR3 in DNA: TGCGCCAGCAGCTTGTGGGGGACAGGGCCCACTAATGAAAAACTGTTTTTT.

The chain has TRBV7-8 and TRBJ1-2; TRBD1 matches at 7 bases. The CDR3 length is 15 residues. Germline-derived CDR1 and CDR2 are SGHVS and FQNEAQ. The V segment lost 5 bases and the J segment 2 bases; nucleotides outside the gene matches: 8. CDR3: CASSPYRDSNYGYTF. Here the CDR3 DNA reads TGTGCCAGCAGCCCCTACCGGGACAGCAACTATGGCTACACCTTC.

The genes are TRBV9 and TRBJ1-2; no firm D call. V lost 4 bases and J 2 bases, leaving 18 bases between the germline ends. Germline values: CDR1 SGDLS, CDR2 YYNGEE. This CDR3 comprises 16 residues. The CDR3 DNA follows: TGTGCCAGCAGCCCCCAGGATACTCGACTCAACTATGGCTACACCTTC. It specifies CASSPQDTRLNYGYTF.

The J gene is TRBJ1-4, the V gene TRBV28; D is unclear. Germline V lookup: CDR1 MDHEN, CDR2 SYDVKM. V lost 3 bases and J 5 bases, leaving 13 bases between the germline ends. The CDR3 is 15 residues long. The CDR3 nucleotides read TGTGCCAGCAGTTTTGGGGATCTGGTCAATGAAAAACTGTTTTTT. Translating gives CASSFGDLVNEKLFF.

This chain joins TRBV6-5 and TRBJ1-1, with no clear D. The CDR3 contains 14 residues. V was shortened by 0 bases and J by 3 bases, with 8 bases between the two germline ends. Germline values: CDR1 MNHEY, CDR2 SVGAGI. The chain's CDR3 is CASSYSGWDTEAFF. The CDR3 DNA reads TGTGCCAGCAGTTACTCTGGTTGGGACACTGAAGCTTTCTTT.

The rearrangement joins TRBV30 to TRBJ2-7; D ambiguous. Germline V gene sequence: CDR1 GTSNPN, CDR2 SVGIG (reference sequence). Trimming removed 0 bases at V and 6 bases at J, with 27 bases between. The length of the CDR3 is 18 residues. In nucleotides, the CDR3 is TGTGCCTGGAGTGTCCCCCGACCCGGACGGACGCCGTTTGGCGAGCAGTACTTC. This translates into CAWSVPRPGRTPFGEQYF.

The chain uses TRBV28 and TRBJ1-5; D is uncertain. Per germline, CDR1 MDHEN and CDR2 SYDVKM. CDR3 size: 12 residues. The V end was cut by 4 bases, the J end by 10 bases, with 11 bases between. CDR3 sequence reads: CASSSSRPPQHF. In DNA form, the CDR3 reads TGTGCCAGCAGTTCCTCCCGGCCACCCCAGCATTTT. The full variable domain, rest sourced from reference TRBV28 and TRBJ1-5, is DVKVTQSSRYLVKRTGEKVFLECVQDMDHENMFWYRQDPGLGLRLIYFSYDVKMKEKGDIPEGYSVSREKKERFSLILESASTNQTSMYLCASSSSRPPQHFGDGTRLSIL.

This sequence joins TRBV2 and TRBJ1-4; maybe TRBD1 (5 bases). Deletions cut 4 bases from V and 2 bases from J, with 14 bases between. The CDR3 runs to 16 residues. Germline V gene lookup returns CDR1 SNHLY and CDR2 FYNNEI. The CDR3 region is CASSVRAVETNEKLFF. Here the CDR3 DNA reads TGTGCCAGCAGTGTCAGGGCGGTCGAGACTAATGAAAAACTGTTTTTT.

J is TRBJ1-2 and V is TRBV28, with a tentative D call TRBD1 (5 bases). The CDR3 runs 14 residues. V lost 10 bases and J lost 0, with 15 bases in between. The V gene's germline CDR1 is MDHEN and CDR2 SYDVKM. In nucleotides, the CDR3 is TGTGCCACCAAATCAGCAGGGACTAACTATGGCTACACCTTC. Translating it yields CATKSAGTNYGYTF.

On this clone itself: Other DNA sequences in this sample translate to the same CDR3. V is TRBV18 and J is TRBJ2-6; D might be TRBD1 or TRBD2, each matching 5 bases. Germline V gene data show CDR1 as KGHSH and CDR2 as LQKENI. V lost 1 base and J 1 base, leaving 11 bases between the germline ends. The CDR3 runs to 17 residues. The CDR3 nucleotides read TGTGCCAGCTCACCACGCCAGGGAGCGTCTGGGGCCAACGTCCTGACTTTC. Its protein is CASSPRQGASGANVLTF.

The chain uses TRBV2 and TRBJ1-4, with D unclear. In germline, CDR1 is SNHLY, CDR2 FYNNEI. The V gene lost 1 base and the J gene lost 8 bases, with 14 bases spanning the gap. CDR3 size: 15 residues. CDR3: CASSEGQAPFEKLFF. The CDR3 DNA follows: TGTGCCAGCAGTGAAGGTCAGGCACCCTTCGAAAAACTGTTTTTT.

The chain carries TRBV12-5 and TRBJ2-5; D perhaps matches TRBD2 (7 bases). Trimming cost V 0 bases and J 4 bases, with 18 bases left between them. CDR3 size: 17 residues. Germline-derived CDR1 and CDR2 are LGHNT and FRNRAP. CDR3 region: CASGLVPGGPTRETQYF. The CDR3 DNA is TGTGCTAGTGGTTTGGTCCCCGGGGGGCCTACGAGAGAGACCCAGTACTTC.

The gene calls are TRBV9 and TRBJ2-1, with TRBD2 identical over 7 bases. The CDR3 is 13 amino acids. Germline trimming cut 4 bases from V and 4 bases from J; bases unmatched to any gene: 2. CDR1 and CDR2 (germline): SGDLS, YYNGEE. CDR3 protein: CASSRAGYNEQFF. Written as DNA, the CDR3 is TGTGCCAGCAGCAGAGCGGGATACAATGAGCAGTTCTTC.

V usage is TRBV1 and J usage is TRBJ2-2; the D call of TRBD2 is as the table states it, not checked on the DNA. TRBV1 is classified as a pseudogene. The length of the CDR3 is 18 residues. In DNA, the CDR3 is TGCACCAGCAGCCCTGAACTAGCGGAGAACCCGAACACCGGGGAGCTGTTTTTT. Translation gives CTSSPELAENPNTGELFF.